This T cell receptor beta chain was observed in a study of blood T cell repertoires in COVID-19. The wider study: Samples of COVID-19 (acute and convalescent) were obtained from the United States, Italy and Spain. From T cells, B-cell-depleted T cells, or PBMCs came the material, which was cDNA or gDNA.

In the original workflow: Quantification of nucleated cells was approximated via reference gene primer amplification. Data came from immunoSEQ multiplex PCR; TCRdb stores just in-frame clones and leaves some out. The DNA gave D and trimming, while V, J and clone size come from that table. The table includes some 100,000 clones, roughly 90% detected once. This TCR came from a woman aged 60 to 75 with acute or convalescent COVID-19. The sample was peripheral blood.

For the CDR3, the DNA is TGTGCCAGCAGCTTGGGCAGGGGGTACGATGGCTACACCTTC. This sequence encodes CASSLGRGYDGYTF. The chain has TRBV5-4 and TRBJ1-2; 7 bases map to TRBD1. The ends lost 0 bases at V and 6 bases at J; junction bases unmatched: 5. Germline loops: CDR1 SGHNT, CDR2 YYREEE (reference sequence). CDR3 length: 14 residues.